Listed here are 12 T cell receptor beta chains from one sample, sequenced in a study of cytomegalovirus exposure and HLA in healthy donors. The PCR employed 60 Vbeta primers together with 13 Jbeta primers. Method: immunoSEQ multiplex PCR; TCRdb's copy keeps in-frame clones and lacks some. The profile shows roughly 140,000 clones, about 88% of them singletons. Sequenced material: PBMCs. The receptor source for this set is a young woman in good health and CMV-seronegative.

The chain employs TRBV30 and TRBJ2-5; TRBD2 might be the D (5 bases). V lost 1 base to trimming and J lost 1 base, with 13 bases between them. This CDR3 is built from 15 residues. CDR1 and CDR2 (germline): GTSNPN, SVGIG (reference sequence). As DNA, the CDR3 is TGTGCCTGGAGTGCGGGGAATTGGGCCCAAGAGACCCAGTACTTC. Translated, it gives CAWSAGNWAQETQYF.

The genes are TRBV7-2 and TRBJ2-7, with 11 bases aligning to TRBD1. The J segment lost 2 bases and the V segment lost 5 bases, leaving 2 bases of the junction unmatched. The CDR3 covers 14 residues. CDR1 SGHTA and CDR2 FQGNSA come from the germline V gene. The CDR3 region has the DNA TGTGCCAGCAGCCGGGACAGGGGGGCCTACGAGCAGTACTTC. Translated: CASSRDRGAYEQYF.

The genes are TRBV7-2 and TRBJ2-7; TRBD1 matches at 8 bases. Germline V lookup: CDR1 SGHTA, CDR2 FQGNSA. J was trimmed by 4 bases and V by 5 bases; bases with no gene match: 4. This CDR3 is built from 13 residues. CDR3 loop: CASSVGQAYEQYF. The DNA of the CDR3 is TGTGCCAGCAGCGTGGGACAGGCTTACGAGCAGTACTTC.

CDR3 DNA: TGTGCCAGCAGCCAACAGGGGGCCGGGGAGCTGTTTTTT. It specifies CASSQQGAGELFF. The chain carries TRBV7-3 and TRBJ2-2, with 8 nucleotides matching TRBD1. CDR1 and CDR2 (germline): SGHTA, FQGTGA. Germline trimming cut 5 bases from V and 6 bases from J; bases unmatched to any gene: 2. The CDR3 totals 13 residues.

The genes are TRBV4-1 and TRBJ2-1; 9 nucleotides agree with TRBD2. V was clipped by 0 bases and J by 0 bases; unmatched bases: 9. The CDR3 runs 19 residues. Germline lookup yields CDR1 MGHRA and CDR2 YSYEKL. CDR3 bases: TGCGCCAGCAGCCAAGAGGGCGGGAGGGGTTGGGGCTCCTACAATGAGCAGTTCTTC. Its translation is CASSQEGGRGWGSYNEQFF.

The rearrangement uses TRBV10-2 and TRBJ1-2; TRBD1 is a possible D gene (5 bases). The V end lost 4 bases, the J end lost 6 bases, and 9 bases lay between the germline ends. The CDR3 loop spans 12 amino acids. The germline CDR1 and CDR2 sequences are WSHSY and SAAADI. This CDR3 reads CASSGTLNGYTF. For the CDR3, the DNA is TGCGCCAGCAGTGGGACACTCAATGGCTACACCTTC.

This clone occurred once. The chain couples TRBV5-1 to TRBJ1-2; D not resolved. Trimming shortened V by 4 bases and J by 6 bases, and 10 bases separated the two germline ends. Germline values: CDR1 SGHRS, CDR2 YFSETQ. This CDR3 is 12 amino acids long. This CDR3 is CASSEGYDGYTF. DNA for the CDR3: TGCGCCAGCAGCGAGGGTTACGATGGCTACACCTTC.

The chain's CDR3 is CASCFGGGCAGELFF. CDR3 in DNA: TGTGCCAGCTGCTTTGGAGGGGGCTGCGCCGGGGAGCTGTTTTTT. The chain combines TRBV27 with TRBJ2-2; D is possibly TRBD1 (7 bases). Germline V gives CDR1 MNHEY, CDR2 SMNVEV (reference sequence). The V end was cut by 8 bases, the J end by 6 bases, with 19 bases between. The CDR3 covers 15 residues.

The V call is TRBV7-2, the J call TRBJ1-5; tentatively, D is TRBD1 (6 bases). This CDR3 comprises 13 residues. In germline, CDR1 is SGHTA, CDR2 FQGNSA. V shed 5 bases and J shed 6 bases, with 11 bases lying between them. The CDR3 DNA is TGTGCCAGCAGCGACACAGGGTTTCAGCCCCAGCATTTT. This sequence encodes CASSDTGFQPQHF.

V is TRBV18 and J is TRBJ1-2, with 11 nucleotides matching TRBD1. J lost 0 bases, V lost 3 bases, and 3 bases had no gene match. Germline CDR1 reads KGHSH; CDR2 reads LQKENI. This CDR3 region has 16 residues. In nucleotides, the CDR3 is TGTGCCAGCTCACCGGGACAGGGGGGCTCTAACTATGGCTACACCTTC. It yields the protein CASSPGQGGSNYGYTF.

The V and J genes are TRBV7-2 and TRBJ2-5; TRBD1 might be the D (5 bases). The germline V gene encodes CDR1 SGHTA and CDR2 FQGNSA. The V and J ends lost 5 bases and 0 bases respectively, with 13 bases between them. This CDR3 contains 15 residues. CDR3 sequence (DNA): TGTGCCAGCAGCCCCAGGGCGGTATACCAAGAGACCCAGTACTTC. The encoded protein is CASSPRAVYQETQYF. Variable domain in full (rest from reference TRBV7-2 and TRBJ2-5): GAGVSQSPSNKVTEKGKDVELRCDPISGHTALYWYRQSLGQGLEFLIYFQGNSAPDKSGLPSDRFSAERTGGSVSTLTIQRTQQEDSAVYLCASSPRAVYQETQYFGPGTRLLVL.

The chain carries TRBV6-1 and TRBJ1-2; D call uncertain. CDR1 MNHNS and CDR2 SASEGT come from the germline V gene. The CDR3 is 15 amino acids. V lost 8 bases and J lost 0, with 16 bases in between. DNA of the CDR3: TGTGCCAGCCACTCTCCCGGGGATTCTAACTATGGCTACACCTTC. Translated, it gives CASHSPGDSNYGYTF.